Listed here is a single T cell receptor (beta chain). This CDR3 spans 13 amino acids. Germline CDR1 is MNHNS and CDR2 is SASEGT. V lost 5 bases and J lost 8, with 15 bases in between. The data stem from a study of cytomegalovirus exposure and HLA in healthy donors. Primers for the PCR totalled 60 Vbeta and 13 Jbeta. Measured with immunoSEQ multiplex PCR; TCRdb has only the in-frame clones, and not every one. The listing contains some 80,000 clones. The specimen sequenced was PBMCs. V and J are TRBV6-1 and TRBJ1-2; D is possibly TRBD1 (6 bases). The origin of this receptor is a middle-aged man in good health and CMV-seropositive. The CDR3 here is CASSSPTGGGYTF. The CDR3 bases are TGTGCCAGCAGTTCCCCGACAGGCGGGGGCTACACCTTC.